These 4 T cell receptor beta chains share one sample of origin, sequenced in a study of blood T cell repertoires in COVID-19 (dated by TCRdb to about 2020). Library preparation employed the immunoSEQ multiplex PCR assay. Not all clones reach the TCRdb copy of this immuneACCESS table, which keeps in-frame sequences only. Checked studies attribute under half of the gap to unresolved V genes and leave the rest unexplained. Recorded for this sample are over 200,000 clones; about 90% of them occurred a single time. The ten largest clonotypes hold 11% of the sample. Material for sequencing was PBMCs or T cells enriched from blood (not recorded which). The receptors stem from a young man who had recovered from COVID-19.

CDR3 DNA: TGTGCCAGCAGCCAGACTAGCGGGTACGAGCAGTACTTC. This encodes CASSQTSGYEQYF. The chain uses TRBV3-1 (or the pseudogene TRBV3-2) and TRBJ2-7; 10 nucleotides align to TRBD2. CDR1 and CDR2 from the germline V gene are LGHDT and YNNKEL (reference sequence). J was trimmed by 4 bases and V by 3 bases; bases with no gene match: 0. This CDR3 has 13 residues.

This clone was recorded only once. This sequence joins TRBV18 and TRBJ2-7; TRBD2 agrees at 12 bases. Germline-derived CDR1 and CDR2 are KGHSH and LQKENI. The CDR3 is 17 residues long. V dropped 6 bases and J dropped 1; count of bases not matched to a gene: 10. This CDR3 is CASSLVSGLAGSYEQYF. CDR3 coding DNA: TGTGCCAGCTCGCTGGTCTCGGGACTAGCGGGTTCCTACGAGCAGTACTTC.

The chain uses TRBV6-5 and TRBJ2-7; D unresolved. V was clipped by 0 bases and J by 4 bases, with 7 bases between them. The CDR3 contains 13 residues. CDR1 and CDR2 from the germline V gene are MNHEY and SVGAGI. The CDR3 protein is CASSYSAQYEQYF. The CDR3, as DNA: TGTGCCAGCAGTTACTCGGCCCAATACGAGCAGTACTTC.

The genes are TRBV3-1 (or the pseudogene TRBV3-2) and TRBJ1-2; D possibly corresponds to TRBD1 (5 bases). CDR3 size: 14 residues. From germline, CDR1 is LGHDT and CDR2 YNNKEL (reference sequence). With 1 base removed from V and 6 bases from J, the gap between germline ends came to 12 bases. DNA for the CDR3: TGTGCCAGCAGCCAAGCTCCCAGGGATCATGGCTACACCTTC. Amino acids: CASSQAPRDHGYTF.